This note documents a single TCR beta chain sequence. Its antigen is unknown. This may arise from a read error, as a much more abundant clone is one base away. This entry belongs to a study of neurological immune-mediated disorders. J lost 8 bases, V lost 7 bases, and 11 bases had no gene match. This CDR3 region has 13 residues. The germline V gene has CDR1 DFQATT and CDR2 SNEGSKA (reference sequence). Each CDR3 protein gets one entry after TCRdb re-called the 5' RACE reads with MiXCR. This sample has about 120,000 distinct CDR3 sequences, with about 3.2% found just once. General study findings and limits: Phylogenetically, 18 of 34 multiple sclerosis patients' repertoires fell into one related-CDR3 cluster, a possible signature. The expanded clones of different subjects shared no CDR3 amino acid sequences (suggesting private repertoires in all groups).

This sequence originates from a woman in her twenties or thirties with multiple sclerosis. The J gene is TRBJ2-1, the V gene TRBV20-1; TRBD2 matches 7 bases. The sequenced sample consisted of PBMCs. CDR3 DNA: TGCAGTGACCCCTGGGAGGGCTGGGATGAGCAGTTCTTC. Protein sequence: CSDPWEGWDEQFF.